The rows below give T cell receptor beta chains drawn from one sample of a study of shared clonotypes between healthy human individuals. Some clones are missing from TCRdb's copy, which holds only in-frame ones; the method was immunoSEQ multiplex PCR. The sample holds around 610,000 clones, around 96% seen once. Specimen: naive CD8+ T cells sorted from blood. The receptor source for this set is a woman in her 30s in good health. Both conserved end residues are part of each CDR3. Each record gives: D gene, J gene, clone size, V gene, CDR3 DNA, CDR3 protein. The D gene is left open where the match is weak. Clone size is stated in some rows and not others, as once, few, many or a class when expanded.

D gene: NA
J gene: TRBJ2-7
clone size: NA
V gene: TRBV2
CDR3 DNA: TGTGCCAGCAGTATCCCGTCGGGGAACCTCTACGAGCAGTACTTC
CDR3 protein: CASSIPSGNLYEQYF

D gene: TRBD2
J gene: TRBJ2-3
clone size: NA
V gene: TRBV4-2
CDR3 DNA: TGTGCCAGCAGCCAATTGGGGGGGACTAGCTTTGCAAATACGCAGTATTTT
CDR3 protein: CASSQLGGTSFANTQYF

D gene: NA
J gene: TRBJ2-1
clone size: NA
V gene: TRBV7-8
CDR3 DNA: TGTGCCAGCAGCCGATCTACACGCAGCTCCTACAATGAGCAGTTCTTC
CDR3 protein: CASSRSTRSSYNEQFF

D gene: TRBD1
J gene: TRBJ1-5
clone size: few
V gene: TRBV19
CDR3 DNA: TGTGCCAGTAGTCTGGGGACAGGTTATCAGCCCCAGCATTTT
CDR3 protein: CASSLGTGYQPQHF

D gene: NA
J gene: TRBJ2-7
clone size: NA
V gene: TRBV5-6
CDR3 DNA: TGTGCCAGCAGCTTGGATCGGAATTCCTACGAGCAGTACTTC
CDR3 protein: CASSLDRNSYEQYF

D gene: NA
J gene: TRBJ1-3
clone size: NA
V gene: TRBV13
CDR3 DNA: TGTGCCAGCAGCTTAGAAAACTCTGGAAACACCATATATTTT
CDR3 protein: CASSLENSGNTIYF

D gene: NA
J gene: TRBJ2-7
clone size: NA
V gene: TRBV5-1
CDR3 DNA: TGCGCCACCCCGTTTGGGGAGTCCGAGCAGTACTTC
CDR3 protein: CATPFGESEQYF

D gene: NA
J gene: TRBJ1-1
clone size: NA
V gene: TRBV13
CDR3 DNA: TGTGCCAGCAGCTTAGGCCTAGGCGCAGAAGCTTTCTTT
CDR3 protein: CASSLGLGAEAFF

D gene: NA
J gene: TRBJ2-7
clone size: few
V gene: TRBV4-2
CDR3 DNA: TGTGCCAGCAGCCAAGCCCAGGAGCAGTACTTC
CDR3 protein: CASSQAQEQYF

D gene: TRBD2
J gene: TRBJ2-7
clone size: NA
V gene: TRBV27
CDR3 DNA: TGTGCCAGCAGCGTCCTAGCGGGAGACTACGAGCAGTACTTC
CDR3 protein: CASSVLAGDYEQYF

D gene: NA
J gene: TRBJ2-7
clone size: once
V gene: TRBV4-1
CDR3 DNA: TGCGCCAGCAGCCACTCATCTCGGGACGCTATCTACGAGCAGTACTTC
CDR3 protein: CASSHSSRDAIYEQYF

D gene: TRBD2
J gene: TRBJ2-1
clone size: NA
V gene: TRBV19
CDR3 DNA: TGTGCCAGTAGCTGGAGACTAGCGGGAGGGCCTTTTTCCTACAATGAGCAGTTCTTC
CDR3 protein: CASSWRLAGGPFSYNEQFF

D gene: NA
J gene: TRBJ2-3
clone size: NA
V gene: TRBV5-8
CDR3 DNA: TGTGCCAGCAGCTTGGGAGAAGCGCAGTATTTT
CDR3 protein: CASSLGEAQYF

D gene: NA
J gene: TRBJ1-4
clone size: NA
V gene: TRBV6-5
CDR3 DNA: TGTGCCAGCAGTTACGGGGGAACTAATGAAAAACTGTTTTTT
CDR3 protein: CASSYGGTNEKLFF

D gene: TRBD2
J gene: TRBJ2-1
clone size: NA
V gene: TRBV19
CDR3 DNA: TGTGCCAGTAGTATAGATCGGGGGCTAGCGGGAGGAGAGCAGTTCTTC
CDR3 protein: CASSIDRGLAGGEQFF

D gene: NA
J gene: TRBJ2-1
clone size: NA
V gene: TRBV7-9
CDR3 DNA: TGTGCCAGCAGTGCGACTAGCTCCTACAATGAGCAGTTCTTC
CDR3 protein: CASSATSSYNEQFF

D gene: TRBD2
J gene: TRBJ2-2
clone size: NA
V gene: TRBV19
CDR3 DNA: TGTGCCAGTAGTAGATGGGTGGTTGCGGGGGACTACACCGGGGAGCTGTTTTTT
CDR3 protein: CASSRWVVAGDYTGELFF

D gene: NA
J gene: TRBJ1-2
clone size: NA
V gene: TRBV27
CDR3 DNA: TGTGCCAGCAGTTTGTCGGGGGCGGGTGGCTACACCTTC
CDR3 protein: CASSLSGAGGYTF

D gene: NA
J gene: TRBJ2-7
clone size: NA
V gene: TRBV4-1
CDR3 DNA: TGCGCCAGCAGCCAAGGGGCAGCCAACTACGAGCAGTACTTC
CDR3 protein: CASSQGAANYEQYF

D gene: NA
J gene: TRBJ2-3
clone size: NA
V gene: TRBV13
CDR3 DNA: TGTGCCAGCAGCGAAAGGGACCTCACACGGACAGATACGCAGTATTTT
CDR3 protein: CASSERDLTRTDTQYF

D gene: NA
J gene: TRBJ2-3
clone size: NA
V gene: TRBV28
CDR3 DNA: TGTGCCAGCAGTTTATCTTCCGGGCCTGGCACAGATACGCAGTATTTT
CDR3 protein: CASSLSSGPGTDTQYF

D gene: TRBD2
J gene: TRBJ2-5
clone size: NA
V gene: TRBV5-5
CDR3 DNA: TGTGCCAGCAGCTTGTCAACTAGCGGGGTCGCCGGGGGCGAGACCCAGTACTTC
CDR3 protein: CASSLSTSGVAGGETQYF

D gene: TRBD1
J gene: TRBJ2-3
clone size: NA
V gene: TRBV6-5
CDR3 DNA: TGTGCCAGCAGTCGGGACAGCCACACAGATACGCAGTATTTT
CDR3 protein: CASSRDSHTDTQYF